This T cell receptor beta chain was observed in a study of blood T cell repertoires in COVID-19. As for the study in general: Some COVID-19 samples were acute and others convalescent; all came from the United States, Italy and Spain. Sample material is recorded as cDNA or gDNA derived from T cells, B-cell-depleted T cells, or PBMCs.

The ends were cut back, 3 bases at V and 0 bases at J, with 6 bases in the middle. Germline V gene data show CDR1 as ENHRY and CDR2 as SYGVKD. The CDR3 runs 14 residues. The authors' processing: Amplification from reference gene primers served as the basis for estimated nucleated cell counts. Assay used: immunoSEQ multiplex PCR; TCRdb lists only in-frame clones, some missing. V, J and clone size reflect that table, while D and trimming were determined from the DNA. The sample carries under 200,000 clones, 70% to 90% recorded once. V usage is TRBV10-3 and J usage is TRBJ2-1; D not resolved. This TCR was sampled from an elderly woman with acute or convalescent COVID-19. Sequenced input: peripheral blood. CDR3 amino acids: CAISDEASYNEQFF. DNA for the CDR3: TGTGCCATCAGTGACGAGGCCTCCTACAATGAGCAGTTCTTC.